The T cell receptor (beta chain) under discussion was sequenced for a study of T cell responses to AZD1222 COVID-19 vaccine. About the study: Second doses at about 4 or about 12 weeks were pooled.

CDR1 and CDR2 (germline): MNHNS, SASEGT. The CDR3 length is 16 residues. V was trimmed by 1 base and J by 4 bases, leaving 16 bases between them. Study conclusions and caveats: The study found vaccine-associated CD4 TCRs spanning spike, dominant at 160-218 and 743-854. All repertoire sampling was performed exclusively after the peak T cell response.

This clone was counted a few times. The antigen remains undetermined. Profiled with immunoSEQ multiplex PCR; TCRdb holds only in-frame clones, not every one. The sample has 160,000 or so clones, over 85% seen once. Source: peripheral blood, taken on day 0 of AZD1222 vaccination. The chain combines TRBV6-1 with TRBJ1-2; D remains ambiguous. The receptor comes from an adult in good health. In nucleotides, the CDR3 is TGTGCCAGCAGTGAAGTTGAACCCCATCCTCCCTATGGCTACACCTTC. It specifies CASSEVEPHPPYGYTF.